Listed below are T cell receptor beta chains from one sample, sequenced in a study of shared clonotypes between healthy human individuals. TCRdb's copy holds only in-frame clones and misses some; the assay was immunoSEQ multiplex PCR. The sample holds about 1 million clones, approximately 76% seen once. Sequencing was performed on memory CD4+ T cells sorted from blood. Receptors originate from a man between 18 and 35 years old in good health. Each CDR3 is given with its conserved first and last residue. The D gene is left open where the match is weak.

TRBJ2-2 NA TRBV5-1 CASSLGGQNTGELFF
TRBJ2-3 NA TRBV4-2 CASSQAASSADTQYF
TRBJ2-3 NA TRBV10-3 CAISGGREDTQYF
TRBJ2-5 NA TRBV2 CASSAGRGRQETQYF
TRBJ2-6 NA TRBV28 CASSLRIGSGANVLTF
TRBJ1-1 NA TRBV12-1 CASSFGPLNYEAFF
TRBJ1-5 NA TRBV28 CASRRGGYFDSNQPQHF
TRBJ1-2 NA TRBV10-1 CASQRVGVGYTF
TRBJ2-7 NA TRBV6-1 CASSEDINSSYEQYF
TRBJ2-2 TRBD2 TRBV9 CASSRSGGTGELFF
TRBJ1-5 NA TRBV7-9 CASSLDEALPQHF
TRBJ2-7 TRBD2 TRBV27 CASSRTSASYEQYF
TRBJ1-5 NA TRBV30 CAWSPRRGTPQPQHF
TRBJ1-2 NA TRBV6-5 CASSYKGPPYSYGYTF
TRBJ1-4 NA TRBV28 CASTATNEKLFF
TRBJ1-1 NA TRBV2 CASSFQGLTEAFF
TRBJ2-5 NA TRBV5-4 CASSSDWWETQYF
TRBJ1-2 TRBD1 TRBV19 CATPGGRKSIVNGYTF
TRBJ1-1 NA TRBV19 CASSFRANTEAFF
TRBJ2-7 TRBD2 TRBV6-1 CASSALGGGAYEQYF
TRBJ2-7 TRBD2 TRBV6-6 CASSYGIAGPYEQYF
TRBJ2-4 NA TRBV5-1 CASSLAGAKNIQYF
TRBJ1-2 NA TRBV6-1 CASSEIEGWKIRANYGYTF
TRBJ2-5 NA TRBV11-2 CASSFRSQETQYF
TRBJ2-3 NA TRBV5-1 CASSLGRPSTDTQYF
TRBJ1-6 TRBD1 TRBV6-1 CASNLGQGVSPLHF
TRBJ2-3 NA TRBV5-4 CASSTTDTQYF
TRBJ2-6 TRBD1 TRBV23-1 CASRQADRGTFTGANVLTF
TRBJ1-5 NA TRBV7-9 CASSFTQGQPQHF
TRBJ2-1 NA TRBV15 CATSRGGPRGEQFF
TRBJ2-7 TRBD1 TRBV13 CASSFYRGNYEQYF
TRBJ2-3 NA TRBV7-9 CASSLRGITDTQYF
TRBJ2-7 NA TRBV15 CATSREAAGASYEQYF
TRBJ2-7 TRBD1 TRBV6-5 CASRAGTGVAEQYF
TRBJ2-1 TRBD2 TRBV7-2 CASSTWTSGLTGVNEQFF
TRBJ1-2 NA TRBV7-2 CASSLRTAANYGYTF
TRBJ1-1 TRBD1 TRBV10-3 CAISVEGQGHNEAFF
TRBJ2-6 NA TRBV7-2 CASSIPSGANVLTF
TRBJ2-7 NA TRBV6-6 CASTRAYEQYF
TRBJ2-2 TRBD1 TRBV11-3 CASSLGGQGTGELFF
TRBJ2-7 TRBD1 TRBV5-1 CASSLTGTGGTYEQYF
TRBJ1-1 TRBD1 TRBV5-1 CASSGGQTMNTEAFF
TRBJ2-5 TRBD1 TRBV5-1 CASTQGDKGTQYF
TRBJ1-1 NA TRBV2 CASGQITEAFF
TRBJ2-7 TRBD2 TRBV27 CASSDYLAGRYEQYF
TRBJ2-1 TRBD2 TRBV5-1 CASSPSGGSSYNEQFF
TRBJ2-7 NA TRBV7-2 CASSSEQGSYEQYF
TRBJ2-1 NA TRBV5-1 CASSPAGGNEQFF
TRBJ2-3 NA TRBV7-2 CASSLELAADTQYF
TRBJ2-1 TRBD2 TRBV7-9 CASSLAGLAGGDEQFF
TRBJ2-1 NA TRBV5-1 CASSLMSGLNEQFF